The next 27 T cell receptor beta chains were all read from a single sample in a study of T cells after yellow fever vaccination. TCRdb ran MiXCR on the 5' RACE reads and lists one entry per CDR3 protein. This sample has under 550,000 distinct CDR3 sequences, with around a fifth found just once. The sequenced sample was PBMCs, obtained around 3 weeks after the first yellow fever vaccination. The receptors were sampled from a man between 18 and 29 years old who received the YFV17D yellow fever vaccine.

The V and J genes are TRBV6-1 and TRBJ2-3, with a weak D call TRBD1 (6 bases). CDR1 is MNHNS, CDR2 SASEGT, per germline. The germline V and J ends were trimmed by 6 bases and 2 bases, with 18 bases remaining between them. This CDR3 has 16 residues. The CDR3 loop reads CASRITGSPHTDTQYF. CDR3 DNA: TGTGCCAGCAGGATTACAGGGAGCCCCCACACAGATACGCAGTATTTT.

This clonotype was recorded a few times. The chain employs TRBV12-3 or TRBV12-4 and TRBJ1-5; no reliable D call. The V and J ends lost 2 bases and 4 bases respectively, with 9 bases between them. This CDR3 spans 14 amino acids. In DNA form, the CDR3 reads TGTGCCAGCAGTTTACGTCAGCCAAATCAGCCCCAGCATTTT. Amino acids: CASSLRQPNQPQHF.

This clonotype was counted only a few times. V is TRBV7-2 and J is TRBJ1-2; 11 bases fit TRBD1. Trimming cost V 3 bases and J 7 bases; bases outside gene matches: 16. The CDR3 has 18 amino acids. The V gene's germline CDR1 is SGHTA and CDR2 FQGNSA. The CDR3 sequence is CASSFTLSGQGAKVGYTF. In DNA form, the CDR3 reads TGTGCCAGCAGCTTTACCCTAAGTGGACAGGGGGCTAAGGTTGGCTACACCTTC. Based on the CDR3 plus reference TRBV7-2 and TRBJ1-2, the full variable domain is GAGVSQSPSNKVTEKGKDVELRCDPISGHTALYWYRQSLGQGLEFLIYFQGNSAPDKSGLPSDRFSAERTGGSVSTLTIQRTQQEDSAVYLCASSFTLSGQGAKVGYTFGSGTRLTVV.

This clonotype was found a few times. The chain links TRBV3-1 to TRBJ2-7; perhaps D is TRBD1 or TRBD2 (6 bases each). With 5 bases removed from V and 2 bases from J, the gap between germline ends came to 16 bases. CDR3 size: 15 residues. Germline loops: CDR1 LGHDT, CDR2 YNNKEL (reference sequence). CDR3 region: CASSFPGGQPYEQYF. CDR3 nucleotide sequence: TGTGCCAGCAGCTTCCCCGGGGGACAACCCTACGAGCAGTACTTC.

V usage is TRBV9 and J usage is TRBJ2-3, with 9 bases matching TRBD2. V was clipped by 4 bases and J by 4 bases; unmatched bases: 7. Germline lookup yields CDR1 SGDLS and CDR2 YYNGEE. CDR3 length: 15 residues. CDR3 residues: CASSPRGGLADTQYF. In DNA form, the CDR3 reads TGTGCCAGCAGCCCGCGGGGGGGCCTGGCAGATACGCAGTATTTT.

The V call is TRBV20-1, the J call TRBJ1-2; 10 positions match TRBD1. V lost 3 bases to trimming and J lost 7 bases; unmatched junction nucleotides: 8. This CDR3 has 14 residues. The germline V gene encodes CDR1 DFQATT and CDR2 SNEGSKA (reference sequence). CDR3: CSARGDRGGSGYTF. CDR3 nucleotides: TGCAGTGCTAGGGGGGACAGGGGTGGTAGTGGCTACACCTTC.

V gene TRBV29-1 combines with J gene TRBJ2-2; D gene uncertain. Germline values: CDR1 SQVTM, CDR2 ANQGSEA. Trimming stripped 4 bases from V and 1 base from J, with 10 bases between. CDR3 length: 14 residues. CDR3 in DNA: TGCAGCGTTGGATCCGACTTGAACACCGGGGAGCTGTTTTTT. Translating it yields CSVGSDLNTGELFF.

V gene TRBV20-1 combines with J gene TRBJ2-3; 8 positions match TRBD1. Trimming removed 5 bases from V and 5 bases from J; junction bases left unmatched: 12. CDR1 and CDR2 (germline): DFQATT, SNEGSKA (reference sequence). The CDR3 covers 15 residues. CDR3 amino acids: CSARSSGGRGDTQYF. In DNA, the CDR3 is TGCAGTGCTCGTTCGTCAGGGGGCCGAGGAGATACGCAGTATTTT.

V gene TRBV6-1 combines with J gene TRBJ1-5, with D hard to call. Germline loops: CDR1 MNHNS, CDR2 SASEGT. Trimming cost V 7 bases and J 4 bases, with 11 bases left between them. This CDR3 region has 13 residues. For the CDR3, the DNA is TGTGCCAGCAAGGAGGGTCCGAATCAGCCCCAGCATTTT. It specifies CASKEGPNQPQHF.

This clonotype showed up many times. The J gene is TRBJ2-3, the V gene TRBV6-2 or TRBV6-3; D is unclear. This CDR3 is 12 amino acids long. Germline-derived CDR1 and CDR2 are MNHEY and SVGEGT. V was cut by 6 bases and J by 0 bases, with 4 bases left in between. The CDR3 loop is CASRESTDTQYF. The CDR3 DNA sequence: TGTGCCAGCAGGGAGAGCACAGATACGCAGTATTTT.

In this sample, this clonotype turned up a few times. The CDR3 sequence: CASSLVRKRGASRNEQFF. The CDR3 nucleotides read TGTGCCAGCAGCTTAGTCCGAAAGCGGGGGGCTTCTAGGAATGAGCAGTTCTTC. This chain links TRBV7-6 with TRBJ2-1, with TRBD2 identical over 9 bases. Germline-derived CDR1 and CDR2 are SGHVS and FNYEAQ. The CDR3 length is 18 residues. Germline trimming cut 1 base from V and 7 bases from J; bases unmatched to any gene: 14.

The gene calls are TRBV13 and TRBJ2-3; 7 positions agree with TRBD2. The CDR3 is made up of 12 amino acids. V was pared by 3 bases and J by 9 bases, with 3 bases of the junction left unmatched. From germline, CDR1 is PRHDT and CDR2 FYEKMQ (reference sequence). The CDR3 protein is CASSLGEGTQYF. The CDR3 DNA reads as TGTGCCAGCAGCTTGGGGGAGGGCACGCAGTATTTT.

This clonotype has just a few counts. The CDR3 is CATSEPSYEQYV. The CDR3 DNA is TGTGCCACCAGTGAGCCTTCCTACGAGCAGTACGTC. V gene TRBV24-1 combines with J gene TRBJ2-7; no definite D call. The CDR3 is made up of 12 amino acids. The germline gives CDR1 KGHDR, CDR2 SFDVKD. Trimming stripped 4 bases from V and 1 base from J, with 4 bases between.

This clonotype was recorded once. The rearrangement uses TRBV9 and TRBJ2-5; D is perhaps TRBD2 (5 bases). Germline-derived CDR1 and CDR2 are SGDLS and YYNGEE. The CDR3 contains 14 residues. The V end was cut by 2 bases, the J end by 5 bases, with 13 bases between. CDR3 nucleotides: TGTGCCAGCAGCGTGACTCCCGGGGTCGAGACCCAGTACTTC. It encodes CASSVTPGVETQYF.

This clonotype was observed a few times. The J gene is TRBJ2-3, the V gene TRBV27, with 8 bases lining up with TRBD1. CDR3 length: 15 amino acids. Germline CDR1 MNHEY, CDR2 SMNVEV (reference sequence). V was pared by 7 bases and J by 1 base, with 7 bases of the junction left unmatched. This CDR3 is CASTKQGVGTDTQYF. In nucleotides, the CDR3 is TGTGCCAGCACCAAACAGGGGGTTGGCACAGATACGCAGTATTTT.

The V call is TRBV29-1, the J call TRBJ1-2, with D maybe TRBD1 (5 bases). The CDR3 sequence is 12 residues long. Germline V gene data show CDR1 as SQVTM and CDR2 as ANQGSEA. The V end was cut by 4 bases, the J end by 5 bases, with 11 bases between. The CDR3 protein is CSVAQGEYGYTF. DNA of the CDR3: TGCAGCGTTGCCCAGGGAGAGTATGGCTACACCTTC.

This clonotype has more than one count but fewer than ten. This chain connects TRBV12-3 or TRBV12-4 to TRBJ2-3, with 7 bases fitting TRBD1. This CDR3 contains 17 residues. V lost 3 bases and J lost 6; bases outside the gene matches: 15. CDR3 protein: CASSFPPGTAPPDTQYF. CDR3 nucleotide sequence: TGTGCCAGCAGTTTCCCCCCGGGGACAGCTCCCCCTGATACGCAGTATTTT.

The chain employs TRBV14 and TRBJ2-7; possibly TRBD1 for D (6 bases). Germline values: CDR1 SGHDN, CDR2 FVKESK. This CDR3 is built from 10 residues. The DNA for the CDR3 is TGTGCCAGCAGCCAGTTACTACAGGGCGTC. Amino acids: CASSQLLQGV.

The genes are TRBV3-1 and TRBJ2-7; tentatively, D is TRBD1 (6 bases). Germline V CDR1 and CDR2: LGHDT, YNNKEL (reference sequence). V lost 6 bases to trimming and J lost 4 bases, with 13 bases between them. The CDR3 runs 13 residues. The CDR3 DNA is TGTGCCAGCAGACGGACAGCACCGTACGAGCAGTACTTC. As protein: CASRRTAPYEQYF.

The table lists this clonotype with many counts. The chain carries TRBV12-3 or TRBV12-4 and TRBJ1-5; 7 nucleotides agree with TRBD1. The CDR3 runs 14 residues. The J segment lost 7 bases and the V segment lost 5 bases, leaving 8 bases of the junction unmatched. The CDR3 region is CASSLTGEGQPQHF. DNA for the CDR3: TGTGCCAGCAGTCTAACAGGGGAAGGGCAGCCCCAGCATTTT.

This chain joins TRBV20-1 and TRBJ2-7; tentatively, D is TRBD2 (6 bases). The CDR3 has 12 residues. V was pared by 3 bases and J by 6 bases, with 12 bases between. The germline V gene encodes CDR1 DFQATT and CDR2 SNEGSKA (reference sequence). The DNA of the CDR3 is TGCAGTGCTAGGCGGGGTGTTCGCGAGCAGTACTTC. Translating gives CSARRGVREQYF.

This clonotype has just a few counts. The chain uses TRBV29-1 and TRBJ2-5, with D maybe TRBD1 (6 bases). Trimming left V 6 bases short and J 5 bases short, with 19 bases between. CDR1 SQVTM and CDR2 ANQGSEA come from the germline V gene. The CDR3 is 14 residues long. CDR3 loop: CSVHGPQGLETQYF. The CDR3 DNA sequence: TGCAGCGTGCATGGTCCACAGGGTCTGGAGACCCAGTACTTC.

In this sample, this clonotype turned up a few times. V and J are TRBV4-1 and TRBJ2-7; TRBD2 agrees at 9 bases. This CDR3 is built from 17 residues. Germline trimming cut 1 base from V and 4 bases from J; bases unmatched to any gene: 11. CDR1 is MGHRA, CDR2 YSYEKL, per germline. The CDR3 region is CASSQAISGGLGYEQYV. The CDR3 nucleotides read TGCGCCAGCAGCCAAGCAATAAGCGGGGGGCTCGGGTACGAGCAGTACGTC.

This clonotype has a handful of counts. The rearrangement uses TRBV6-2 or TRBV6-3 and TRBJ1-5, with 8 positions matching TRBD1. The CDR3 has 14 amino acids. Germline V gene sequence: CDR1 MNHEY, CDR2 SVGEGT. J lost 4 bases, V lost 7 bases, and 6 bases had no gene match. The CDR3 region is CASTQGARNQPQHF. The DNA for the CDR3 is TGTGCCAGCACCCAGGGGGCGCGGAATCAGCCCCAGCATTTT.

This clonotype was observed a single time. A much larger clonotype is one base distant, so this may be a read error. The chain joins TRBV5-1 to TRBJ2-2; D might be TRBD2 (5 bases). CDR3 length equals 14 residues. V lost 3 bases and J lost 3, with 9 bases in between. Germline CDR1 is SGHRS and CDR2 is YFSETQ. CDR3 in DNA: TGCGCCAGCAGCTGGGTCGGGGACACCGGGGAGCTGTTTTTT. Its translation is CASSWVGDTGELFF.

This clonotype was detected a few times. Here the CDR3 reads CASSPTTFTDTQYF. The CDR3 DNA reads TGTGCCAGCAGTCCTACGACGTTCACAGATACGCAGTATTTT. The gene calls are TRBV7-2 and TRBJ2-3; D remains unclear. With 6 bases removed from V and 2 bases from J, the gap between germline ends came to 12 bases. The CDR3 extends over 14 amino acids. Germline V CDR1 and CDR2: SGHTA, FQGNSA.

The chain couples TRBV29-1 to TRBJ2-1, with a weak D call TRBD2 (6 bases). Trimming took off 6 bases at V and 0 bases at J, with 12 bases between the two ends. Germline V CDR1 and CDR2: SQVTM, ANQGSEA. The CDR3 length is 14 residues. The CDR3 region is CSVIGRLSYNEQFF. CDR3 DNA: TGCAGCGTCATAGGGAGGCTCTCCTACAATGAGCAGTTCTTC.